The 8 T cell receptor beta chains listed next were all sequenced from one sample in a study of blood T cell repertoires in COVID-19. Generated by immunoSEQ multiplex PCR, the TCRdb table keeps only in-frame clones and is missing some. The sample shows 200,000 to 250,000 clones, around 87% of them seen only once. The sequenced sample was peripheral blood. The receptors come from a woman aged 65 to 85 with active or convalescent COVID-19.

About this clone: Other DNA sequences from this sample encode an identical CDR3 as well. The chain links TRBV5-1 to TRBJ1-4, with TRBD1 matching 8 bases. There are 14 residues in the CDR3. The V and J ends lost 0 bases and 5 bases, in that order; junction bases with no gene match: 0. Germline V CDR1 and CDR2: SGHRS, YFSETQ. The CDR3 protein is CASSLGQGNEKLFF. CDR3 in DNA: TGCGCCAGCAGCTTGGGACAGGGGAATGAAAAACTGTTTTTT.

The CDR3 protein is CASSQGAGSWNEQFF. The CDR3 DNA follows: TGTGCCAGCAGCCAAGGGGCGGGGAGTTGGAATGAGCAGTTCTTC. The rearrangement joins TRBV14 to TRBJ2-1, with D possibly being TRBD2 (6 bases). Germline V gene data show CDR1 as SGHDN and CDR2 as FVKESK. With 1 base removed from V and 7 bases from J, the gap between germline ends came to 14 bases. There are 15 residues in the CDR3.

The rearrangement links TRBV18 to TRBJ1-5; D is perhaps TRBD1 (5 bases). The CDR3 spans 16 residues. Trimming pared 5 bases from V and 0 bases from J, leaving 14 bases between. Per germline, CDR1 KGHSH and CDR2 LQKENI. In DNA form, the CDR3 reads TGTGCCAGCTCAGAGCAGGGCGCCTATAGCAATCAGCCCCAGCATTTT. Residues: CASSEQGAYSNQPQHF.

Details on this clone: This specimen includes other DNA sequences encoding the same CDR3. The chain couples TRBV18 to TRBJ1-5; TRBD1 might be the D (6 bases). This CDR3 is built from 16 residues. Germline V gene data show CDR1 as KGHSH and CDR2 as LQKENI. V lost 0 bases to trimming and J lost 0 bases, with 9 bases between them. This CDR3 is CASSPPGQYSNQPQHF. The CDR3, as DNA: TGTGCCAGCTCACCACCGGGACAATATAGCAATCAGCCCCAGCATTTT.

The chain links TRBV6-1 to TRBJ1-5, with 9 positions matching TRBD1. This CDR3 spans 16 amino acids. The trim removed 4 bases at V and 3 bases at J, leaving 7 bases unmatched. Germline V gives CDR1 MNHNS, CDR2 SASEGT. The CDR3, as DNA: TGTGCCAGCAGTGGCCGGGACAGGGTCGTCAATCAGCCCCAGCATTTT. Protein sequence: CASSGRDRVVNQPQHF.

The rearrangement joins TRBV5-5 to TRBJ2-7, with no clear D. The V end was cut by 2 bases, the J end by 4 bases, with 10 bases between. The CDR3 spans 13 residues. Germline V lookup: CDR1 SGHKS, CDR2 YYEKEE (reference sequence). CDR3 sequence: CASSFTASYEQYF. The CDR3 DNA sequence: TGTGCCAGCAGCTTTACAGCCTCTTACGAGCAGTACTTC.

The chain has TRBV7-2 and TRBJ1-2; 9 positions agree with TRBD1. The J segment lost 7 bases and the V segment lost 1 base, leaving 4 bases of the junction unmatched. The CDR3 length is 14 residues. In germline, CDR1 is SGHTA, CDR2 FQGNSA. The DNA for the CDR3 is TGTGCCAGCAGCTTAGGGGACAGGGCCTTTGGCTACACCTTC. Translation gives CASSLGDRAFGYTF.

The rearrangement links TRBV7-8 to TRBJ2-1; weak D call: TRBD1 (5 bases). The CDR3 loop spans 12 amino acids. The V gene's germline CDR1 is SGHVS and CDR2 FQNEAQ. Deletions cut 6 bases from V and 5 bases from J, with 8 bases between. CDR3 amino acids: CASSRQNNEQFF. The CDR3 DNA reads TGTGCCAGCAGTAGACAGAACAATGAGCAGTTCTTC.